The subject of this entry is one TCR beta chain. The antigen this receptor binds is unknown. The junction shows a germline mismatch at one end, possibly a read error. This specimen belongs to a study of CD8+CD57+ T cells in acquired aplastic anemia (dated by TCRdb to the late 2010s). In terms of the full investigation: A mean of around 3.3 ug of DNA, ranging from roughly 0.17 to 30 ug, was extracted from sorted CD4+ and CD8+ cells. CD8+CD57+ expansion was defined as a frequency above the mean frequency observed in healthy subjects.

According to the germline V gene, CDR1 reads SGDLS and CDR2 reads YYNGEE. Including cysteine and phenylalanine, the CDR3 has 14 amino acids. The read is trimmed to its CDR3 DNA, 42 bases read in frame from base 1. The research as a whole found: Between patients and healthy controls, no significant difference in CD8+ Simpson's diversity was found (P=0.060). Around 27 CD8+ CDR3 sequences were found to be shared between patients and controls, but these sequences appeared to be highly expressed in patients and within the immunodominant clones of the patients.

Expansion of CD8+CD57+ cells had been shown by flow cytometry in the patients chosen for sequencing. Every patient had a diagnosis of severe acquired aplastic anemia based on International Study of Aplastic Anemia and Agranulocytosis and Camitta criteria. No patient had received any therapy when blood was sampled. In the study, sorted CD4+ and CD8+ blood T cells from patients with severe aplastic anemia and from healthy subjects underwent deep sequencing of TCR repertoires. Patients were enrolled under clinicaltrials.gov protocols 00001620, 01623167, 00001397, 00071045, 00081523 and 00961064 in the USA. Ficoll-Paque density gradient centrifugation was used to isolate peripheral blood mononuclear cells. Before DNA extraction, CD4+ and CD8+ T cells were sorted with FACS or magnetic beads. Genomic DNA was used as template for profiling of TCR beta VDJ combinations and CDR3 sequences. An Illumina HiSeq 2000 was used for TCR repertoire sequencing. Per the source publication's procedure: TRBV/TRBJ rearrangement plots, CDR3 size and DJ length profiles, and Simpson's diversity index were used to assess repertoires. Whichever DNA sequence was most abundant in the deep sequencing data was defined as the immunodominant clone. CDR3 amino acid sequences were screened for sharing across subjects and compared with published repertoires and the VDJdb database. TCRdb applied fastp at Q25 and MiXCR to the public reads, then kept only in-frame beta chains. When rows share a CDR3 protein, they turn into one entry using the most common DNA and genes. The V and J calls were not made by the authors but by TCRdb's processing. For this sample the table gives 260,000 or so distinct CDR3 sequences, of which roughly 82% were detected only once. The ten largest clones represent 40% to 55% of the sample.

The rearrangement combines TRBV9 with TRBJ2-3; the junction holds 8 bases that match TRBD2. The sequencing input was sorted CD4+, CD8+, or CD8+CD57+ T cells (not recorded which) from PBMCs. The receptor was derived from a human donor with aplastic anemia. At the DNA level, the sequence is TGTGCCAGCGGCTTAGCGGGGAGCCTTCAGTCCTTCGATTTT. This sequence encodes CASGLAGSLQSFDF.